Listed below are T cell receptor beta chains from one sample, sequenced in a study of blood T cell repertoires in COVID-19. TCRdb's copy holds only in-frame clones and misses some; the assay was immunoSEQ multiplex PCR. Among under 15,000 clones listed, approximately 74% were seen once. The sequencing input was peripheral blood. These receptors all come from a man in his fifties or sixties with COVID-19, enrolled during active disease. Each CDR3 is given with its conserved first and last residue. Fields, in order: V gene, J gene, clone size, D gene, CDR3 protein, CDR3 DNA. The D gene is left open where the match is weak. Some rows have no size entry. The others give once, few or many, or a class for an expanded clone.

>TRBV11-3|TRBJ2-3|-|-
CASSPMRGILTDGTQYF
TGTGCCAGCAGCCCGATGAGGGGGATCCTCACAGATGGTACGCAGTATTTT
>TRBV7-2|TRBJ1-2|once|TRBD1
CASSPRAGGRYGYTF
TGTGCCAGCAGCCCAAGGGCAGGGGGGAGGTATGGCTACACCTTC
>TRBV28|TRBJ1-1|once|TRBD1
CASSPLGTGMNTEAFF
TGTGCCAGCAGCCCACTCGGGACAGGGATGAACACTGAAGCTTTCTTT
>TRBV7-9|TRBJ2-1|-|TRBD1
CASSLLEGTGGSYNEQFF
TGTGCCAGCAGCCTCCTAGAGGGGACAGGGGGCTCCTACAATGAGCAGTTCTTC
>TRBV10-3|TRBJ2-5|-|TRBD1
CAISWTGAIQETQYF
TGTGCCATCAGCTGGACAGGCGCTATACAAGAGACCCAGTACTTC
>TRBV6-5|TRBJ1-2|-|TRBD1
CASSYLTGVIGGYTF
TGTGCCAGCAGTTACCTGACAGGGGTGATCGGAGGCTACACCTTC
>TRBV7-9|TRBJ2-1|-|-
CASSLRGNEQFF
TGTGCCAGCAGCTTAAGGGGGAATGAGCAGTTCTTC
>TRBV5-4|TRBJ1-2|once|TRBD1
CASSPALRDRGGYGYTF
TGTGCCAGCAGCCCTGCCCTCCGGGACAGGGGAGGCTATGGCTACACCTTC
>TRBV19|TRBJ2-5|-|-
CASSRRGTQETQYF
TGTGCCAGTAGCCGAAGGGGAACCCAAGAGACCCAGTACTTC
>TRBV6-5|TRBJ2-1|-|TRBD1
CASSYDRGRRNEQFF
TGTGCCAGCAGTTACGACAGGGGGAGGAGGAATGAGCAGTTCTTC
>TRBV9|TRBJ1-6|-|-
CASSVGSGFDSPLHF
TGTGCCAGCAGCGTAGGTTCGGGGTTTGATTCACCCCTCCACTTT
>TRBV5-1|TRBJ1-5|-|TRBD1
CASSLAGGSNQPQHF
TGCGCCAGCAGCTTGGCAGGGGGTAGCAATCAGCCCCAGCATTTT
>TRBV5-1|TRBJ1-1|-|-
CASSPGTGDTEAFF
TGCGCCAGCAGCCCCGGGACGGGGGACACTGAAGCTTTCTTT
>TRBV6-6|TRBJ2-5|-|TRBD2
CASGRGTSGYQETQYF
TGTGCCAGCGGACGTGGGACTAGCGGATACCAAGAGACCCAGTACTTC
>TRBV19|TRBJ1-1|few|-
CASSIRRSGTEAFF
TGTGCCAGTAGTATCAGAAGGTCGGGGACTGAAGCTTTCTTT
>TRBV3-1/TRBV3-2|TRBJ2-1|-|-
CASSQRSGPYNEQFF
TGTGCCAGCAGCCAACGGAGCGGTCCCTACAATGAGCAGTTCTTC
>TRBV29-1|TRBJ2-1|-|TRBD1
CSVERDRGNEQFF
TGCAGCGTTGAAAGGGACAGGGGCAATGAGCAGTTCTTC
>TRBV7-3|TRBJ2-1|-|TRBD1
CASSLQAPRQGADYNEQFF
TGTGCCAGCAGCTTACAGGCGCCGCGACAGGGGGCGGACTACAATGAGCAGTTCTTC
>TRBV28|TRBJ1-1|-|TRBD1
CASRVTGQGRTEAFF
TGTGCCAGCAGAGTAACTGGACAGGGGAGGACTGAAGCTTTCTTT
>TRBV19|TRBJ2-1|-|TRBD1
CASSIFGQGAVEQFF
TGTGCCAGTAGTATCTTTGGGCAGGGGGCGGTTGAGCAGTTCTTC
>TRBV5-1|TRBJ1-6|-|-
CASSSIGTRVNSPLHF
TGCGCCAGCAGCTCGATTGGGACACGCGTTAATTCACCCCTCCACTTT
>TRBV19|TRBJ2-3|few|-
CATSAGTQYF
TGTGCCACCTCTGCGGGTACGCAGTATTTT
>TRBV28|TRBJ1-6|-|TRBD1
CASRAGQSNSPLHF
TGTGCCAGCAGGGCGGGACAGTCCAATTCACCCCTCCACTTT
>TRBV6-6|TRBJ2-1|-|TRBD2
CASSYPTGAGDNEQFF
TGTGCCAGCAGTTACCCGACAGGAGCGGGGGACAATGAGCAGTTCTTC
>TRBV5-1|TRBJ2-7|-|-
CASSKDSYSYEQYF
TGCGCCAGCAGCAAAGACAGTTACTCCTACGAGCAGTACTTC
>TRBV9|TRBJ2-1|-|-
CASSPAGTLFHEQFF
TGTGCCAGCAGCCCCGCCGGGACACTTTTTCATGAGCAGTTCTTC
>TRBV2|TRBJ1-1|-|-
CASSIGWGVPNTEAFF
TGTGCCAGTTCCATAGGGTGGGGGGTCCCCAACACTGAAGCTTTCTTT
>TRBV28|TRBJ1-6|few|-
CASTGTPYNSPLHF
TGTGCCAGCACTGGGACACCTTATAATTCACCCCTCCACTTT
>TRBV29-1|TRBJ1-1|-|TRBD1
CSVMNGQGRDTEAFF
TGCAGCGTTATGAATGGACAGGGGCGGGACACTGAAGCTTTCTTT
>TRBV7-2|TRBJ2-7|-|-
CASSPTGLALYEQYF
TGTGCCAGCAGCCCCACTGGTCTAGCCCTCTACGAGCAGTACTTC
>TRBV9|TRBJ1-2|-|-
CASSVGGYGYTF
TGTGCCAGCAGCGTCGGCGGCTATGGCTACACCTTC
>TRBV15|TRBJ1-2|-|TRBD1
CATSSQGSRVGYTF
TGTGCCACCAGCTCACAGGGGAGCCGGGTGGGCTACACCTTC
>TRBV19|TRBJ1-2|-|-
CASSIYSLRVMNNGYTF
TGTGCCAGTAGTATCTACTCTCTCAGGGTGATGAATAATGGCTACACCTTC
>TRBV27|TRBJ2-1|few|TRBD2
CASRPPGLAGFREQFF
TGTGCCAGCAGACCACCGGGACTAGCGGGATTTCGGGAGCAGTTCTTC
>TRBV12-5|TRBJ2-2|-|-
CASGPDRDTTKNTGELFF
TGTGCTAGTGGCCCCGACCGGGACACCACTAAAAACACCGGGGAGCTGTTTTTT
>TRBV5-1|TRBJ2-4|-|-
CASSLDKIQYF
TGCGCCAGCAGCTTGGACAAAATTCAGTACTTC
>TRBV6-2/TRBV6-3|TRBJ2-5|-|TRBD2
CASTPSGSRWSQYF
TGTGCCAGCACCCCTAGCGGGAGTCGGTGGTCCCAGTACTTC
>TRBV9|TRBJ2-2|-|-
CASSVVLTGELFF
TGTGCCAGCAGCGTAGTGCTAACTGGGGAGCTGTTTTTT
>TRBV6-5|TRBJ1-1|few|-
CTPFGGSNTEAFF
TGTACCCCGTTTGGGGGCTCGAACACTGAAGCTTTCTTT
>TRBV6-5|TRBJ1-3|-|-
CASSLVVGNTIYF
TGTGCCAGCAGCTTAGTAGTAGGAAACACCATATATTTT
>TRBV11-3|TRBJ2-1|-|-
CASSLSGQPYNEQFF
TGTGCCAGCAGCTTATCAGGGCAGCCCTACAATGAGCAGTTCTTC